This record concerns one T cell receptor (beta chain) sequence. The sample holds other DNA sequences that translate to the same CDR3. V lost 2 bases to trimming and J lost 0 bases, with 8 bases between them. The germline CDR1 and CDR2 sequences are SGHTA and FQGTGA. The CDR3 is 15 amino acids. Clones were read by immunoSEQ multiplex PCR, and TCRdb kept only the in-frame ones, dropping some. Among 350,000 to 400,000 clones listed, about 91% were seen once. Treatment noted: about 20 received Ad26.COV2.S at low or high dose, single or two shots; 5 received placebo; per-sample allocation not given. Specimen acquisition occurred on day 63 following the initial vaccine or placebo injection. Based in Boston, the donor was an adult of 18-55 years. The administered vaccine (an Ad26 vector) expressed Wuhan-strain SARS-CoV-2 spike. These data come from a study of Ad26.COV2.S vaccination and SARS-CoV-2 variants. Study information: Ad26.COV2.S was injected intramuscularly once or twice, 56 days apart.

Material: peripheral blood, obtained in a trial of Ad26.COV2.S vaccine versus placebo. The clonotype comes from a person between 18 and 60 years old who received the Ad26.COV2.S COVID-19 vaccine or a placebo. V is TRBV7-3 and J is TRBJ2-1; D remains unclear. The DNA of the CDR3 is TGTGCCAGCAGCTTAGGGCCGAGCTCCTACAATGAGCAGTTCTTC. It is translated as CASSLGPSSYNEQFF.